Given below is one T cell receptor (beta chain) in context. The antigen is not known. Amplification used 60 Vbeta primers and 13 Jbeta primers. The assay was immunoSEQ multiplex PCR, and TCRdb's table has in-frame clones only and misses some. The sample lists tens of thousands of clones; approximately 67% were seen once. As for the donors, each was a healthy bone marrow donor. These data come from a study of cytomegalovirus exposure and HLA in healthy donors. Across the whole study: Earlier work reported approximately 110 million unique TCR beta sequences from 170 million or so T cells. Findings and limits, study-wide: Information on immune exposure was restricted to one variable (CMV serostatus). TCR beta V- and J-gene trimming was later associated with a missense DCLRE1C variant.

The junction had 10 bases not matched to a gene; V was cut back by 11 bases and J by 4 bases. There are 14 residues in the CDR3. Germline V gene data show CDR1 as LNHDA and CDR2 as SQIVND (reference sequence). The receptor comes from a man aged 40-55 years in good health and CMV-seropositive. Sequenced input: PBMCs. The J gene is TRBJ1-5, the V gene TRBV19; 8 nucleotides match TRBD1. CDR3 DNA sequence: TGTGCCGTGAGTGACAGGGGAGGTAATCAGCCCCAGCATTTT. Its translation is CAVSDRGGNQPQHF.